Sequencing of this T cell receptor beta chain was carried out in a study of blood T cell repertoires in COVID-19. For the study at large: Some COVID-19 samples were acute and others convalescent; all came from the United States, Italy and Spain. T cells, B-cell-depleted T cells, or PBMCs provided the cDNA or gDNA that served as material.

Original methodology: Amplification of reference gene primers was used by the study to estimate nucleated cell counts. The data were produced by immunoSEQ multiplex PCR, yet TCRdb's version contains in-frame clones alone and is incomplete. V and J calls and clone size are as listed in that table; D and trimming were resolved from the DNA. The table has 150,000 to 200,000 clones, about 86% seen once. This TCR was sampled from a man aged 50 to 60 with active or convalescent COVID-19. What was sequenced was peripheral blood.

As DNA, the CDR3 is TGCAGTGCTGGACAGGGGAAAACCTTC. This encodes CSAGQGKTF. The chain joins TRBV20-1 to TRBJ1-2; 9 bases are shared with TRBD1. After removal of 5 bases from V and 14 bases from J, the junction contained 3 bases not matched to a gene. The length of the CDR3 is 9 residues. Germline V gene sequence: CDR1 DFQATT, CDR2 SNEGSKA (reference sequence).